A selection of T cell receptor beta chains follows, all from one sample in a study of neurological immune-mediated disorders. TCRdb used MiXCR to reprocess the 5' RACE reads, holding one entry per CDR3 protein. The table lists tens of thousands of distinct CDR3 sequences, about 4% of them singletons. Source material: CD4+ T cells from blood. These receptors originate from a woman in her thirties or forties with multiple sclerosis. Each CDR3 is given with its conserved first and last residue. The order of the fields is V gene, D gene, J gene, clone size, CDR3 protein, CDR3 DNA. The D gene is left open where the match is weak. Size is stated for part of the rows, as once, few or many counts, or as a class when the clone is expanded.

TRBV2	-	TRBJ1-2	many	CASSDRRTAYGYTF	TGTGCCAGCAGTGACAGGCGGACAGCGTATGGCTACACCTTC
TRBV29-1	TRBD2	TRBJ2-5	many	CSGMGGRGETQYF	TGCAGCGGGATGGGAGGGCGGGGGGAGACCCAGTACTTC
TRBV3-1	-	TRBJ1-6	many	CASSPRGGNSPLHF	TGTGCCAGCAGCCCCAGGGGTGGCAATTCACCCCTCCACTTT
TRBV5-1	TRBD1	TRBJ2-1	many	CASSLNTGTGYNEQFF	TGCGCCAGCAGCTTGAACACCGGGACAGGGTACAATGAGCAGTTCTTC
TRBV5-1	-	TRBJ1-2	many	CASSSQEGPYGYTF	TGCGCCAGCAGCTCCCAAGAGGGCCCATATGGCTACACCTTC
TRBV7-2	-	TRBJ2-3	once	CASSLLDKTSTDTQYF	TGTGCCAGCAGCTTATTAGACAAGACTAGCACAGATACGCAGTATTTT
TRBV5-1	-	TRBJ2-7	many	CASSLNDEQYF	TGCGCCAGCAGCCTTAACGACGAGCAGTACTTC
TRBV6-1	-	TRBJ2-7	many	CASRVSPGSEQYF	TGTGCCAGCAGAGTTAGCCCAGGGAGCGAGCAGTACTTC
TRBV6-1	-	TRBJ1-5	many	CASSENQPQHF	TGTGCCAGCAGTGAAAATCAGCCCCAGCATTTT
TRBV12-3/TRBV12-4	-	TRBJ1-6	many	CASSYGHNSPLHF	TGTGCCAGCAGTTACGGACATAATTCACCCCTCCACTTT
TRBV20-1	-	TRBJ1-4	many	CSAPQGINEKLFF	TGCAGTGCTCCACAGGGTATAAATGAAAAACTGTTTTTT
TRBV19	-	TRBJ1-2	many	CASSPNYGYTF	TGTGCCAGTAGCCCTAACTATGGCTACACCTTC
TRBV10-3	TRBD2	TRBJ2-1	many	CAISEGGASGGNDNEQFF	TGTGCCATCAGTGAAGGGGGAGCTAGCGGGGGGAACGACAATGAGCAGTTCTTC
TRBV6-1	TRBD1	TRBJ2-1	many	CASRKGTGVWNEQFF	TGTGCCAGCAGGAAAGGGACAGGGGTTTGGAATGAGCAGTTCTTC
TRBV29-1	TRBD1	TRBJ2-1	many	CSVEAPGDRVDEQFF	TGCAGCGTTGAAGCTCCAGGGGACAGGGTAGACGAGCAGTTCTTC
TRBV5-1	-	TRBJ2-1	many	CASSLAWGWGLANEQFF	TGCGCCAGCAGCTTGGCCTGGGGTTGGGGGTTGGCCAATGAGCAGTTCTTC
TRBV18	TRBD1	TRBJ2-5	many	CASSPGQVQETQYF	TGTGCCAGCTCACCTGGACAGGTCCAAGAGACCCAGTACTTC
TRBV18	-	TRBJ1-1	many	CASSTIGLQQGMNTEAFF	TGTGCCAGCTCAACCATAGGACTCCAACAGGGAATGAACACTGAAGCTTTCTTT
TRBV7-2	TRBD1	TRBJ1-1	many	CASSLRGRTEAFF	TGTGCCAGCAGCTTAAGGGGGCGCACTGAAGCTTTCTTT
TRBV5-1	TRBD1	TRBJ2-2	many	CASSLFSTGAGELFF	TGCGCCAGCAGCTTGTTTAGTACAGGGGCCGGGGAGCTGTTTTTT
TRBV5-1	-	TRBJ2-1	many	CASSWEGGYNEQFF	TGCGCCAGCAGCTGGGAGGGGGGATACAATGAGCAGTTCTTC
TRBV5-1	TRBD2	TRBJ2-1	many	CASSLRAGGDSEQFF	TGCGCCAGCAGCTTGCGAGCGGGGGGGGACAGTGAGCAGTTCTTC
TRBV2	-	TRBJ1-6	many	CASSEVTYSYNSPLHF	TGTGCCAGCAGTGAAGTCACGTACTCCTATAATTCACCCCTCCACTTT
TRBV5-1	-	TRBJ1-4	many	CASSHQQGHGEKLFF	TGCGCCAGCAGCCACCAACAGGGACACGGAGAAAAACTGTTTTTT
TRBV4-1	TRBD1	TRBJ1-2	-	CASSGSTGVSNYDYTF	TGCGCCAGCAGCGGATCAACAGGGGTCTCTAACTATGACTACACCTTC
TRBV29-1	-	TRBJ2-5	many	CSVEDSRDPYQYF	TGCAGCGTTGAAGATTCCCGGGACCCCTACCAGTACTTC
TRBV27	TRBD1	TRBJ1-3	many	CASSSSGTGGGLGNTIYF	TGTGCCAGCAGTTCCTCGGGAACAGGGGGCGGTTTAGGAAACACCATATATTTT
TRBV20-1	-	TRBJ2-7	many	CSARSDSDEQYF	TGCAGTGCTAGGTCGGACAGTGACGAGCAGTACTTC
TRBV10-3	TRBD1	TRBJ1-2	many	CAIRDHQGAPGYTF	TGTGCCATCAGAGATCACCAGGGGGCTCCTGGCTACACCTTC
TRBV6-1	TRBD1	TRBJ1-1	-	CASSRQQGTGTEAFF	TGTGCCAGCAGTAGGCAACAGGGGACCGGCACTGAAGCTTTCTTT
TRBV7-9	-	TRBJ1-1	many	CASRLREGGTEAFF	TGTGCCAGCAGACTCAGGGAAGGGGGCACTGAAGCTTTCTTT
TRBV4-2	-	TRBJ1-2	many	CASSQLDRAINGYTF	TGTGCCAGCAGCCAACTAGACCGGGCGATTAATGGCTACACCTTC
TRBV27	TRBD1	TRBJ1-6	many	CVSTEGASPLHF	TGTGTCAGCACCGAGGGGGCTTCACCCCTCCACTTT